This TCR beta chain was captured by sequencing in a study of response to subunit inactivated influenza vaccine. Whole-study findings and limits: Few new T cells, the authors suggested, are recruited by each seasonal influenza vaccination.

The length of the CDR3 is 15 residues. V was pared by 1 base and J by 3 bases, with 14 bases between. Germline assignment: CDR1 SGHRS and CDR2 YFSETQ. Regarding this clonotype: The target antigen is unknown.

TCRdb passed the RT-PCR reads through MiXCR, listing each CDR3 protein once. The data contain approximately 730,000 distinct CDR3 sequences, around 13% of them singletons. This chain links TRBV5-1 with TRBJ2-7; D is possibly TRBD1 (5 bases). The TCR originated in a man over 45 who received an inactivated influenza vaccine. Sequences were derived from PBMCs from blood, sampled 14 to 15 days before vaccination. The CDR3 is CASSLSQGIFYEQYF. CDR3 nucleotides: TGCGCCAGCAGCTTGTCGCAGGGAATCTTCTACGAGCAGTACTTC.